Below, 11 T cell receptor beta chains from the same sample are listed, as sequenced in a study of T cell responses to AZD1222 COVID-19 vaccine. Sequencing used immunoSEQ multiplex PCR; TCRdb keeps in-frame clones, though not all of them. The sample carries approximately 98,000 clones, about 86% recorded once. Material: peripheral blood, obtained on day 0 of AZD1222 vaccination. These receptors were collected from an adult in good health.

This CDR3 reads CASSLGAGGYSPLHF. In nucleotides, the CDR3 is TGTGCCAGCAGCTTAGGTGCAGGGGGTTATTCACCCCTCCACTTT. The J gene is TRBJ1-6, the V gene TRBV7-2; TRBD1 matches 7 bases. Germline CDR1 is SGHTA and CDR2 is FQGNSA. This CDR3 has 15 amino acids. With 1 base clipped from V and 8 bases from J, the junction kept 5 bases outside the gene matches.

The genes are TRBV11-2 and TRBJ1-2; no definite D call. The germline CDR1 and CDR2 sequences are SGHAT and FQNNGV. The CDR3 covers 15 residues. Trimming left V 3 bases short and J 5 bases short, with 16 bases between. The CDR3 DNA reads TGTGCCAGCAGCTTTTTGGCAGTTCCCTTATATGGCTACACCTTC. This translates into CASSFLAVPLYGYTF.

V is TRBV29-1 and J is TRBJ1-2, with 9 bases that match TRBD1. Germline V gene sequence: CDR1 SQVTM, CDR2 ANQGSEA. This CDR3 is 11 amino acids long. The J segment lost 6 bases and the V segment lost 6 bases, leaving 2 bases of the junction unmatched. CDR3 sequence reads: CSVGQGNGYTF. The CDR3 DNA is TGCAGCGTCGGACAGGGGAATGGCTACACCTTC.

This clone has a single count. The gene calls are TRBV28 and TRBJ1-6; D unresolved. Trimming took 3 bases from V and 0 from J, leaving 9 bases between them. Per the germline V gene, CDR1 is MDHEN and CDR2 is SYDVKM. The CDR3 covers 16 residues. CDR3 bases: TGTGCCAGCAGTTTGGAAAAGAGCTCCTATAATTCACCCCTCCACTTT. It specifies CASSLEKSSYNSPLHF.

J is TRBJ2-7 and V is TRBV6-5; D is uncertain. From germline, CDR1 is MNHEY and CDR2 SVGAGI. CDR3 size: 15 residues. Trimming removed 6 bases from V and 6 bases from J, with 21 bases in between. CDR3 in DNA: TGTGCCAGCAGGTCCGGGCCGAATTTCGGGCGCGAGCAGTACTTC. Protein product: CASRSGPNFGREQYF.

This chain connects TRBV9 to TRBJ2-1; D possibly uses TRBD1 or TRBD2 (5 bases each). CDR3 length: 15 amino acids. Germline V gene lookup returns CDR1 SGDLS and CDR2 YYNGEE. Trimming pared 3 bases from V and 2 bases from J, leaving 12 bases between. The chain's CDR3 is CASSAGTDPYNEQFF. CDR3 in DNA: TGTGCCAGCAGCGCAGGGACCGACCCCTACAATGAGCAGTTCTTC.

V usage is TRBV5-5 and J usage is TRBJ2-3; D is uncertain. Germline V gene lookup returns CDR1 SGHKS and CDR2 YYEKEE (reference sequence). V was trimmed by 5 bases and J by 1 base, leaving 11 bases between them. The CDR3 totals 14 residues. The CDR3 nucleotides are TGTGCCAGCAGTCTTTCCTCTGGCACAGATACGCAGTATTTT. Translation: CASSLSSGTDTQYF.

J is TRBJ2-7 and V is TRBV12-2; the table gives TRBD2 as D, unverified against the DNA. TRBV12-2 is a pseudogene. The CDR3 length is 17 residues. In nucleotides, the CDR3 is TGTGCAAGTCGCTTAGAAGGGACTAGCGGGGGAAACTACGAGCAGTACTTC. Translated, it gives CASRLEGTSGGNYEQYF.

The chain has TRBV6-5 and TRBJ2-3; TRBD1 agrees at 8 bases. V shed 7 bases, J shed 6 bases, and the junction held 9 bases outside the gene matches. The CDR3 runs 14 residues. CDR1 is MNHEY, CDR2 SVGAGI, per germline. CDR3 sequence (DNA): TGTGCCAGCAATATCCAGGGGGCGTACGATACGCAGTATTTT. Translated: CASNIQGAYDTQYF.

This sequence joins TRBV7-2 and TRBJ2-1; 10 bases align to TRBD2. V dropped 5 bases and J dropped 10; count of bases not matched to a gene: 5. CDR3 size: 13 residues. Germline V gene lookup returns CDR1 SGHTA and CDR2 FQGNSA. CDR3 DNA sequence: TGTGCCAGCAGCAAAAATAGCGGGGGGGAGCAGTTCTTC. Translated: CASSKNSGGEQFF.

The gene calls are TRBV9 and TRBJ2-2, with D perhaps matching TRBD1 or TRBD2 (5 bases each). This CDR3 has 15 residues. Germline assignment: CDR1 SGDLS and CDR2 YYNGEE. The V end was cut by 0 bases, the J end by 10 bases, with 16 bases between. The CDR3 bases are TGTGCCAGCAGCGTAGAGAACAGGAAAGCGGCGGAGCTGTTTTTT. Translated: CASSVENRKAAELFF. The whole variable domain, remainder taken from reference TRBV9 and TRBJ2-2, is DSGVTQTPKHLITATGQRVTLRCSPRSGDLSVYWYQQSLDQGLQFLIQYYNGEERAKGNILERFSAQQFPDLHSELNLSSLELGDSALYFCASSVENRKAAELFFGEGSRLTVL.